The present T cell receptor beta chain was sequenced within a study of T cell responses to AZD1222 COVID-19 vaccine. Turning to the study itself: Second doses that came at about 4 or about 12 weeks were put together.

TCRdb keeps only in-frame clones here, not all; method: immunoSEQ multiplex PCR. The table lists about 110,000 clones, approximately 85% of them singletons. Sample: peripheral blood, taken on day 0 of AZD1222 vaccination. This receptor was obtained from an adult in good health.

Here the CDR3 DNA reads TGTGCCAGCAGCAAGGGGTCTAACTATGGCTACACCTTC. Amino acids: CASSKGSNYGYTF. The rearrangement uses TRBV6-6 and TRBJ1-2; tentative D call: TRBD1 (5 bases). Per the germline V gene, CDR1 is MNHNY and CDR2 is SVGAGI (reference sequence). The germline V and J ends were trimmed by 6 bases and 0 bases, with 8 bases remaining between them. The CDR3 consists of 13 residues.